Described below is a single TCR beta chain sequence and its context. The second PCR ran roughly 6 to 12 cycles with a sample-barcoded 5' primer and J-beta primers. TCRdb recomputed calls from the 5' RACE reads with MiXCR, one row per CDR3 protein. The sample has over 600,000 distinct CDR3 sequences, about 43% seen once. These data belong to a study of blood T cells in healthy people across ages. Germline V gives CDR1 MNHEY, CDR2 SVGEGT. The CDR3 sequence is 14 residues long. The ends lost 2 bases at V and 9 bases at J; junction bases unmatched: 6. The receptor's source is a man older than 75 in good health. The source material was blood. The chain joins TRBV6-2 or TRBV6-3 to TRBJ2-1; 8 bases line up with TRBD1. The CDR3 sequence: CASSYVDRVGEQFF. For the CDR3, the DNA is TGTGCCAGCAGTTACGTGGACAGGGTGGGTGAGCAGTTCTTC.